This TCR beta chain was recorded in a study of shared clonotypes between healthy human individuals (TCRdb year 2020). Concerning the study at large: A few men and a couple of women, aged 18 to 49 years, made up the cohort. To estimate repertoire size and how much clonotype sharing occurs between individuals, the study deeply sequenced the blood TCR repertoires of roughly 5 healthy adults. For each donor, CD4 naive and CD4 memory were each given three plates, CD8 naive was given two plates, and CD8 memory was given one plate. Leukapheresis yielded between about 0.9 and 9.5 billion PBMCs per donor. Different laboratories and diverse techniques were used to prepare libraries and sequence TCR repertoires, to increase sequencing depth and limit assay-specific biases.

The sample holds a few counts of this clone. Its antigen is still unknown. Base qualities were left out, and no much larger clone turns up one base away. Findings and caveats that apply to the study as a whole: Sharing across a few donors was observed for around 5% of naive CD4, 3% to 3.5% of naive CD8, roughly 2.4% of memory CD4, and about 0.4% of memory CD8 clonotypes. Higher generation probabilities were observed for clonotypes shared by all four sorted-subset donors than for non-shared clonotypes. Rarefaction of sorted-subset datasets indicated incomplete sequencing despite the large sequencing depth. The genetic and exposure-history diversity represented was limited by the small number of donors. Estimated clonotype richness was generally larger for naive than for memory subsets. Sampling was limited to blood, and TCR repertoires in tissue likely differ from TCR repertoires in blood. Based on pairwise subsampling, the degree of clonotype sharing among donors was expected to be affected by sequencing depth.

Donors were healthy HIV-negative adults with no recently reported acute infections or vaccinations. Every donor was a Caucasian adult residing in Nashville, Tennessee, USA. CD4+ T cells were enriched through magnetic negative selection, after which naive cells were positively selected on CD45RA and the remaining negative fraction served as the memory subset. Blood was collected by leukapheresis, and PBMCs were isolated by Ficoll-Histopaque density gradient centrifugation and then cryopreserved in liquid nitrogen vapor phase. Analytical flow cytometry was used to check the purity and quantity of every magnetically sorted T cell population. Genomic DNA was isolated from every sorted fraction and measured by UV absorbance on a Nanodrop 2000c. Using the deep immunoSEQ assay, multiplex PCR amplified TCR CDR3 regions from genomic DNA. Extracted genomic DNA from each cell subset was spread evenly across all wells of several immunoSEQ 96-well plates, with each plate serving as a replicate. For sorted subsets, around 0.2 ug genomic DNA, equal to approximately 30,000 T cell genomes, was loaded into each replicate PCR. Purified libraries were quantified with a Qubit 3.0 fluorometer, sized on a Bioanalyzer 2100, and re-quantified with the KAPA Library Quantification kit. Each immunoSEQ 96-well plate was sequenced on its own single-read 150-cycle Illumina NextSeq 550 flow cell. The authors processed their data as follows. Because the immunoSEQ output held only junctional sequences and lacked quality scores, the filtering could not match the filtering applied to full-length reads. To assign V/J genes and CDR3, sequences were annotated using PyIR, a Python wrapper for IgBLAST v1.9, with IMGT germline references. Reads were filtered out if the reads had weak V/J assignments (E-value above 1e-6), no CDR3, stop codons, out-of-frame junctions, or ambiguous translated residues. A V3J clonotype was defined by an identical inferred V gene, J gene, and CDR3 amino acid sequence. To compute the percentage overlap between repertoires, the number of shared unique clonotypes was divided by the size of the smaller repertoire. Three approaches were used to assess repertoire richness: RTK rarefaction, the Chao1 estimator, and Recon v2.1 estimates of unobserved clonotypes. Generation probabilities were computed with OLGA for all TCRbeta clonotypes obtained by the gDNA method from a handful of donors. As stored in TCRdb, this immuneACCESS dataset retains in-frame rearrangements with V and J assigned. A fraction of the clones does not appear; measured against another copy, unresolved V genes explain less than half of the discrepancy, and the remainder lacks a known reason. V, J and clone size derive from that table, while D and trimming were established from the DNA sequence. The sample has around 1 million clones on record, 60% to 85% of them singletons. The ten largest clones capture approximately 1.5% of the sample.

The specimen was memory CD4+ T cells sorted from blood. The cell subset or site label, read with the paper, signifies: CD45RA-negative fraction. The clonotype originates from a man between 18 and 35 years old in good health.

The CDR3 region: CAWARGPDETQYF. The bases read TGTGCCTGGGCAAGGGGGCCTGATGAGACCCAGTACTTC. The chain uses TRBV30 and TRBJ2-5, with 7 junctional bases fitting TRBD1. Based on the germline V gene (reference sequence), the CDR1 and CDR2 sequences are GTSNPN and SVGIG. The CDR3, from cysteine to phenylalanine, totals 13 residues. The CDR3 DNA has 39 bases and is translated from base 1. V lost 5 bases and J lost 5 bases, and the count of bases not matched to a germline gene is 8.